The clone carrying this T cell receptor beta chain was observed a single time. The sample is drawn from a study of control samples from healthy donors and cancer patients. V lost 6 bases to trimming and J lost 4 bases; unmatched junction nucleotides: 7. The CDR3 is 14 residues long. The V gene's germline CDR1 is KGHDR and CDR2 SFDVKD. Clones were sequenced by immunoSEQ multiplex PCR, and TCRdb holds only the in-frame ones, with some missing. Here the sample spans tens of thousands of clones, about 90% being singletons. The chain carries TRBV24-1 and TRBJ2-5; TRBD1 agrees at 7 bases. The sample was blood. This TCR derives from a woman aged 50 to 60 in good health. The CDR3 reads CATSTTGMGETQYF. The CDR3 DNA reads TGTGCCACCAGTACGACAGGGATGGGAGAGACCCAGTACTTC.